This TCR beta chain was retrieved from a study of T cell responses to AZD1222 COVID-19 vaccine. Study-level results: Increased Spike-specific TCR breadth and depth were observed after two AZD1222 doses. Clonal diversity may have been underestimated, and the donors were mostly white British, with more females than males. Just a handful of people given AZD1222 tested seropositive at baseline.

CDR3 length equals 13 residues. The germline gives CDR1 SEHNR, CDR2 FQNEAQ (reference sequence). Trimming cost V 5 bases and J 6 bases; bases outside gene matches: 6. As concerns this clone: Its target is unknown.

The method was immunoSEQ multiplex PCR; TCRdb's version includes in-frame clones alone and lacks a portion of them. Here the sample spans about 48,000 clones, around 86% being singletons. The rearrangement uses TRBV7-9 and TRBJ2-7, with 8 bases fitting TRBD1. The source is an adult who received the AZD1222 COVID-19 vaccine. The input for sequencing was peripheral blood, taken 28 days after the second AZD1222 dose. CDR3: CASSPRTGSEQYF. The CDR3, as DNA: TGTGCCAGCAGCCCCCGGACAGGGAGCGAGCAGTACTTC.